This T cell receptor beta chain is from a study of cytomegalovirus exposure and HLA in healthy donors. Researchers ran the PCR with 60 Vbeta and 13 Jbeta primers. Profiling relied on immunoSEQ multiplex PCR, and the TCRdb table lists in-frame clones only, not all of them. Recorded here are roughly 82,000 clones; the top ten clones represent around 1.6%. Trimming removed 0 bases from V and 0 bases from J, with 6 bases in between. Germline V CDR1 and CDR2: SGHRS, YFSETQ. This CDR3 has 15 residues. This chain joins TRBV5-1 and TRBJ1-4; no definite D call. This clonotype was sampled from an older woman in good health and CMV-seronegative. The sample consisted of PBMCs. The CDR3 sequence: CASSLGSATNEKLFF. In DNA, the CDR3 is TGCGCCAGCAGCTTGGGGAGTGCAACTAATGAAAAACTGTTTTTT.